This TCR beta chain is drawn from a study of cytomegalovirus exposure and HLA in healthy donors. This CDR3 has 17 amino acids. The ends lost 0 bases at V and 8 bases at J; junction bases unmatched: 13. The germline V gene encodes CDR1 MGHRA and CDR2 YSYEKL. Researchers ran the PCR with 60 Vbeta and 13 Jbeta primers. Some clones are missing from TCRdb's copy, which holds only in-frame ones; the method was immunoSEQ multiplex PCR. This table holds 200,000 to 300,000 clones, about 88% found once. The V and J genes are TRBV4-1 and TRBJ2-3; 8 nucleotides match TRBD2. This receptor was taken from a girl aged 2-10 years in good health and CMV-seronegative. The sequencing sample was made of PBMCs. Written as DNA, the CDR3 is TGCGCCAGCAGCCAAGACCCTAGCGGGTTTGTGGACGTTACGCAGTATTTT. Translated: CASSQDPSGFVDVTQYF.